Here is one TCR beta chain with its context. J lost 9 bases, V lost 4 bases, and 13 bases had no gene match. This CDR3 contains 17 residues. Germline loops: CDR1 MNHEY, CDR2 SMNVEV (reference sequence). How the authors handled the data: The authors estimated nucleated cell counts from reference gene primer amplification. Data came from immunoSEQ multiplex PCR; TCRdb stores just in-frame clones and leaves some out. V, J and clone size reflect that table, while D and trimming were determined from the DNA. This sample yields 250,000 to 350,000 clones, of which 75% to 90% are seen a single time; about 2% belongs to the top ten. This sample stems from a study of blood T cell repertoires in COVID-19. About the research overall: Researchers got acute and convalescent COVID-19 samples from the United States, Italy and Spain. Sources were T cells, B-cell-depleted T cells, or PBMCs; the material itself was cDNA or gDNA.

The source of this sequence is a woman between 45 and 60 years old who had recovered from COVID-19. The sample consisted of peripheral blood. The chain carries TRBV27 and TRBJ1-6, with 9 bases identical to TRBD1. CDR3 nucleotides: TGTGCCAGCAGTTCAGTACAGGGGGCGCGAGGGTTTTCACCCCTCCACTTT. The encoded protein is CASSSVQGARGFSPLHF.